One and the same sample provided the 5 T cell receptor beta chains below, sequenced in a study of early T cells in non-severe SARS-CoV-2 infection. TCRdb analysed the 5' RACE reads with MiXCR anew, one entry per CDR3 protein. The table has roughly 110,000 distinct CDR3 sequences, around 10% seen once. Material for sequencing was whole blood. The receptors were gathered from an adult who was a healthcare worker with PCR-confirmed SARS-CoV-2 infection or an uninfected control (not recorded which).

This clonotype was recorded many times. This chain joins TRBV23-1 and TRBJ1-4; D call uncertain. TRBV23-1 is sorted into the ORF group, with uncertain function. This CDR3 contains 14 residues. Trimming pared 2 bases from V and 8 bases from J, leaving 12 bases between. CDR3 sequence reads: CASSQTGRPEKLFF. Written as DNA, the CDR3 is TGCGCCAGCAGTCAAACTGGAAGGCCAGAAAAACTGTTTTTT.

V gene TRBV5-1 combines with J gene TRBJ2-2; the D is unclear. The CDR3 has 15 residues. The germline V gene has CDR1 SGHRS and CDR2 YFSETQ. Trimming left V 4 bases short and J 2 bases short, with 12 bases between. The CDR3 DNA is TGCGCCAGCAGCGTAGCTTTGGTAAACACCGGGGAGCTGTTTTTT. It yields the protein CASSVALVNTGELFF.

This clonotype appeared many times. The chain is built from TRBV29-1 and TRBJ2-5, with TRBD1 matching over 7 bases. Per germline, CDR1 SQVTM and CDR2 ANQGSEA. The CDR3 runs to 12 residues. With V trimmed by 6 bases and J by 5 bases, 6 bases remained unmatched. CDR3 sequence: CSVNRGSETQYF. The CDR3, as DNA: TGCAGCGTAAACAGGGGTTCGGAGACCCAGTACTTC.

Many counts were recorded for this clonotype. The chain couples TRBV11-2 to TRBJ2-3, with 11 nucleotides matching TRBD2. This CDR3 is built from 17 residues. The germline gives CDR1 SGHAT, CDR2 FQNNGV. V was clipped by 3 bases and J by 2 bases; unmatched bases: 7. CDR3 DNA sequence: TGTGCCAGCAGCTTCCGACTAGCGGGGAGCCCCACAGATACGCAGTATTTT. This encodes CASSFRLAGSPTDTQYF.

J is TRBJ2-7 and V is TRBV28, with D unclear. This CDR3 has 14 amino acids. Per germline, CDR1 MDHEN and CDR2 SYDVKM. V was cut by 3 bases and J by 3 bases, with 12 bases left in between. The CDR3 sequence: CASSLNTAYYEQYF. The DNA of the CDR3 is TGTGCCAGCAGTTTGAACACAGCCTACTACGAGCAGTACTTC.